The text below deals with one TCR beta chain. Germline V gene data show CDR1 as SNHLY and CDR2 as FYNNEI. CDR3 length equals 13 residues. V was pared by 9 bases and J by 4 bases, with 5 bases of the junction left unmatched. This sample was included in a study of T cell repertoires in cytomegalovirus infection. TCRdb re-analysed the reads in MiXCR, keeping a single row per CDR3 protein. The sample yields about 740,000 distinct CDR3 sequences, 35% to 45% seen once. The V and J genes are TRBV2 and TRBJ1-2; 10 nucleotides line up with TRBD1. Specimen: PBMCs. This receptor was taken from a human donor in good health (CMV status not recorded). Some clones in this sample may be carry-over from other donors' samples. CDR3 nucleotide sequence: TGTGCCAGTAAGAGGACAGGGGGCTATGGCTACACCTTC. Translation: CASKRTGGYGYTF.